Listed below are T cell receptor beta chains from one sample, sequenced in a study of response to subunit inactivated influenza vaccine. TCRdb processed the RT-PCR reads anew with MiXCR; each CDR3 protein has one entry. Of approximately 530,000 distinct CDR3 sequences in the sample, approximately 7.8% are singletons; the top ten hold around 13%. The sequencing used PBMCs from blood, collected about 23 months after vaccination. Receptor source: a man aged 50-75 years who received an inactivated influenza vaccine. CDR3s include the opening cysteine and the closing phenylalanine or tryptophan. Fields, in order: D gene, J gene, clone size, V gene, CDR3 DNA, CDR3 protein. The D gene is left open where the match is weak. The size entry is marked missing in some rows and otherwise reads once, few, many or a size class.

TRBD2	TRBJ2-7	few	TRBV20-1	TGCAGTGCTACCCCCCTACAGCGGGAGAGAAACGAGCAGTACTTC	CSATPLQRERNEQYF
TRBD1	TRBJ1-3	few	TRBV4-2	TGTGCCAGCAGCCAGTCGACAGGGAGGGCTGGAAACACCATATATTTT	CASSQSTGRAGNTIYF
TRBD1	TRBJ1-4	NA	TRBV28	TGTGCCAGCAGGGACGGACAGGGAGGTGAAAAACTGTTTTTT	CASRDGQGGEKLFF
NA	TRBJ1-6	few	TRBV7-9	TGTGCCAGCAGCTCCGATACGCAGGGTCGGACCCTCCACTTT	CASSSDTQGRTLHF
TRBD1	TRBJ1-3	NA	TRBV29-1	TGCAGCGTTTTAACCGGGACAGCCTCTGGAAACACCATATATTTT	CSVLTGTASGNTIYF
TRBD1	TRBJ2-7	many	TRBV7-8	TGTGCCAGCAGCTTGGGGACAGGGACCTACTACGAGCAGTACTTC	CASSLGTGTYYEQYF
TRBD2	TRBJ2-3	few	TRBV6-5	TGTGCCAGCAGTCGCGGACTAGCGGCTAGCACAGATACGCAGTATTTT	CASSRGLAASTDTQYF
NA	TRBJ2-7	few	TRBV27	TGTGCCAGCAGTCCGGGACATGGGTACGAGCAGTACTTC	CASSPGHGYEQYF
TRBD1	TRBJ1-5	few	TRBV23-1	TGCGCCAGCAGTCAATTAATGGGGGACAGGGATTATAGCAATCAGCCCCAGCATTTT	CASSQLMGDRDYSNQPQHF
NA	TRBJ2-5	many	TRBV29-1	TGCAGCGTGTGGACGCTGCGAGGGGGAGTACAAGAGACCCAGTACTTC	CSVWTLRGGVQETQYF
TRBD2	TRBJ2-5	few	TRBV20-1	TGCAGTGCTAGATTTCCAGCGGGAGGACCAGAGACCCAGTACTTC	CSARFPAGGPETQYF
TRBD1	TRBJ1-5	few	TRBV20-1	TGCAGTGCTAGCCAGAAGGACAGGGCTGCTCAGCCCCAGCATTTT	CSASQKDRAAQPQHF
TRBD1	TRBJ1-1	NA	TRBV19	TGTGCCAGTAGGATACTTCCCGGGACAGGGGTGAACACTGAAGCTTTCTTT	CASRILPGTGVNTEAFF
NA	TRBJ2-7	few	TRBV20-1	TGCAGTGCTAGAGCCCCCCTCGGAACCTACGAGCAGTACTTC	CSARAPLGTYEQYF
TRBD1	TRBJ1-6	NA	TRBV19	TGTGCCAGTAGTCCCGGGGTCGGGACAGGGGGCAGGAAGTATTCACCCCTCCACTTT	CASSPGVGTGGRKYSPLHF
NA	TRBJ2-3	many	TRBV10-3	TGTGCCATCAGTGAGTCTAGGGGAGAGACGCAGTATTTT	CAISESRGETQYF
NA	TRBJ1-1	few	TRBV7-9	TGTGCCAGCAGCTTACGATTTGGGTTGAACACTGAAGCTTTCTTT	CASSLRFGLNTEAFF
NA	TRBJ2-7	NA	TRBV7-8	TGTGCCAGCAGCCGACAGGACGAGCAGTACTTC	CASSRQDEQYF
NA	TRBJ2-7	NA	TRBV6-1	TGTGCCAGCAGTGAAACGGATCTCTCCTACGAGCAGTACTTC	CASSETDLSYEQYF
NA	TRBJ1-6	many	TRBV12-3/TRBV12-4	TGTGCCAGCAGCTTACAGGGAAATTCACCCCTCCACTTT	CASSLQGNSPLHF
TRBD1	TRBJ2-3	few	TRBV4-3	TGCGCCAGCAGCCAAGAAATCGGACAGGGCCTTTCTAGCACAGATACGCAGTATTTT	CASSQEIGQGLSSTDTQYF
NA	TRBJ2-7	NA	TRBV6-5	TGTGCCAGCAGTTACCGACCAAGGGGCCATACTTCCTACGAGCAGTACTTC	CASSYRPRGHTSYEQYF
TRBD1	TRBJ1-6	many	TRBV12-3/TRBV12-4	TGTGCCAGCAGAGGGACAGACCTTCGTAATTCACCCCTCCACTTT	CASRGTDLRNSPLHF
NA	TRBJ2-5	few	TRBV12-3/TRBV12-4	TGTGCCAGCAGGGGACGGTACAATCAAGAGACCCAGTACTTC	CASRGRYNQETQYF
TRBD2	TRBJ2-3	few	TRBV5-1	TGCGCCAGCAGCGCGTACGGATGGACTAGCGGGAGGTCAGATACGCAGTATTTT	CASSAYGWTSGRSDTQYF
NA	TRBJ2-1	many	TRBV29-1	TGCAGCGTTGTCTTCCTAGCGACGAATGAGCAGTTCTTC	CSVVFLATNEQFF
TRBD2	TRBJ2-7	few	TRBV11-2	TGTGCCAGCAGCTTAACTAGCGGGGGCAATTACGAGCAGTACTTC	CASSLTSGGNYEQYF
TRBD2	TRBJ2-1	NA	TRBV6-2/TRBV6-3	TGTGCCAGCAGTTACTCTAGGACTAGCGGATACAATGAGCAGTTCTTC	CASSYSRTSGYNEQFF
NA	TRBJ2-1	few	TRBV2	TGTGCCAGCAGCGCTGCCAATGAGCAGTTCTTC	CASSAANEQFF
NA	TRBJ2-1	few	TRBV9	TGTGCCAGCAGCGTATCAGGGGCAGATTACAATGAGCAGTTCTTC	CASSVSGADYNEQFF
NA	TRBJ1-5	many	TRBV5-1	TGCGCCAGCAACGACACCCCGGGGAATTGCAATCAGCCCCAGCATTTT	CASNDTPGNCNQPQHF
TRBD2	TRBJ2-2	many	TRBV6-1	TGTGCCAGCAGGCCAACTAGCGGCGCGAACACCGGGGAGCTGTTTTTT	CASRPTSGANTGELFF
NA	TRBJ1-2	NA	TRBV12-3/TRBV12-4	TGTGCCAGCAGACCGGGGGGGGGCTATGGCTACACCTTC	CASRPGGGYGYTF
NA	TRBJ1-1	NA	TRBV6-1	TGTGCCAGCAGTGAAACGAGGGGAACTGAAGCTTTCTTT	CASSETRGTEAFF
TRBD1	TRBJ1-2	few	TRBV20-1	TGCAGTGCTAGCGCGGGACAGATTAACTATGGCTACACCTTC	CSASAGQINYGYTF
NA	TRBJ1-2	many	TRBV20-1	TGCAGTGCCGAAGTAGGGGGCTATGGCTACACCTTC	CSAEVGGYGYTF
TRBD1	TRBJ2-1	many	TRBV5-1	TGTGCCAGCAGCTCGCGGACAGGCTCCTACAATGAGCAGTTCTTC	CASSSRTGSYNEQFF